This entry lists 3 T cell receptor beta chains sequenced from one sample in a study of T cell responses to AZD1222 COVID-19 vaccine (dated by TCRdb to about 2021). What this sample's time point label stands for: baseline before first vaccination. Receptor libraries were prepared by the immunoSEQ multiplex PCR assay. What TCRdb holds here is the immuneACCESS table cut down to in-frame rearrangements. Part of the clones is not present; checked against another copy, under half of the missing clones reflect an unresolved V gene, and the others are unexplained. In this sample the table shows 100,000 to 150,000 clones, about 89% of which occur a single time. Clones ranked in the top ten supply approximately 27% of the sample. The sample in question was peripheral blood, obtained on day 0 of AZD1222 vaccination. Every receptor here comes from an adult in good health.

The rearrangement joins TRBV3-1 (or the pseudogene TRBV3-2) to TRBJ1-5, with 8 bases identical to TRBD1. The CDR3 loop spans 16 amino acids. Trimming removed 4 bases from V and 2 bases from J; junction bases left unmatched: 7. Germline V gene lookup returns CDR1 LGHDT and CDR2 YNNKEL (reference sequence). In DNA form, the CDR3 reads TGTGCCAGCAGCCTAAGGACAGGGAGGGGCAATCAGCCCCAGCATTTT. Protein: CASSLRTGRGNQPQHF.

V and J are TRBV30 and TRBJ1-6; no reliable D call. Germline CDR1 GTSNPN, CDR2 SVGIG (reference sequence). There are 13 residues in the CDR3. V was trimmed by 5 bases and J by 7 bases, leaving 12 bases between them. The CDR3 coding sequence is TGTGCCTGGGTTGGGCAGCCGAATTCACCCCTCCACTTT. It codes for CAWVGQPNSPLHF.

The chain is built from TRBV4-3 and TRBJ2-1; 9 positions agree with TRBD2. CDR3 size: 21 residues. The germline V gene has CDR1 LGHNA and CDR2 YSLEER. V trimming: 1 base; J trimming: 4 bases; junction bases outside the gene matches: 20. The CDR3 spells CASSQVRRPGGRARLYNEQFF. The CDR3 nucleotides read TGCGCCAGCAGCCAAGTGCGCCGCCCGGGCGGGAGGGCCAGGTTATACAATGAGCAGTTCTTC.